The 12 T cell receptor beta chains given below trace back to one sample, sequenced in a study of cytomegalovirus exposure and HLA in healthy donors. PCR amplification relied on 60 Vbeta primers (plus 13 Jbeta primers). Assay: immunoSEQ multiplex PCR; the TCRdb copy retains only in-frame clones and omits some. Among around 130,000 clones listed, over 70% were seen once. Sequencing input: PBMCs. Source of these receptors: a woman aged 18-29 years in good health and CMV-seronegative.

The rearrangement joins TRBV9 to TRBJ2-3, with 7 bases identical to TRBD1. V lost 2 bases to trimming and J lost 4 bases; unmatched junction nucleotides: 4. CDR1 and CDR2 from the germline V gene are SGDLS and YYNGEE. This CDR3 spans 14 amino acids. The CDR3 nucleotides are TGTGCCAGCAGCGTGGACAGGTCATCAGATACGCAGTATTTT. Amino acid sequence: CASSVDRSSDTQYF.

This sequence joins TRBV19 and TRBJ1-1; D perhaps matches TRBD1 (5 bases). Deletions cut 6 bases from V and 0 bases from J, with 8 bases between. The germline V gene has CDR1 LNHDA and CDR2 SQIVND (reference sequence). The CDR3 covers 13 residues. CDR3 in amino acids: CASRIQVNTEAFF. The CDR3 DNA reads as TGTGCCAGTAGGATACAGGTGAACACTGAAGCTTTCTTT.

The rearrangement links TRBV20-1 to TRBJ2-3, with 9 bases lining up with TRBD1. The CDR3 is made up of 11 amino acids. V gave up 6 bases and J gave up 9 bases; unmatched junction bases: 4. Germline V gene data show CDR1 as DFQATT and CDR2 as SNEGSKA (reference sequence). CDR3 residues: CSAWDRETQYF. CDR3 bases: TGCAGTGCGTGGGACAGGGAAACGCAGTATTTT.

Details on this clone: In the same sample, other DNA sequences code for this CDR3. V is TRBV19 and J is TRBJ1-5; D is perhaps TRBD1 (5 bases). Trimming left V 3 bases short and J 1 base short, with 10 bases between. CDR3 length equals 15 residues. Germline CDR1 LNHDA, CDR2 SQIVND (reference sequence). The CDR3 coding sequence is TGTGCCAGTAGTATCGCAGGGCGAAGCAATCAGCCCCAGCATTTT. This encodes CASSIAGRSNQPQHF.

This clone was counted once. The chain joins TRBV11-1 to TRBJ1-2, with D maybe TRBD1 (5 bases). Germline CDR1 SGHAT, CDR2 FQDESV (reference sequence). The CDR3 extends over 14 amino acids. With 7 bases removed from V and 7 bases from J, the gap between germline ends came to 19 bases. CDR3 DNA: TGTGCCAGCAATCCAGGGTTGTCCTCCTCTGGCTACACCTTC. It is translated as CASNPGLSSSGYTF.

The sample holds one count of this clone. The J gene is TRBJ1-4, the V gene TRBV27; D possibly corresponds to TRBD1 (6 bases). This CDR3 has 15 amino acids. Germline V lookup: CDR1 MNHEY, CDR2 SMNVEV (reference sequence). Trimming took off 6 bases at V and 7 bases at J, with 18 bases between the two ends. The CDR3 spells CASSSRTGQVEKLFF. CDR3 DNA: TGTGCCAGCAGCAGTCGAACGGGACAAGTTGAAAAACTGTTTTTT.

The CDR3 loop reads CASRRGGSILTEAFF. Written as DNA, the CDR3 is TGTGCCAGCAGGAGAGGTGGGAGTATTTTAACTGAAGCTTTCTTT. The genes are TRBV9 and TRBJ1-1; D is ambiguous. The germline V and J ends were trimmed by 5 bases and 5 bases, with 19 bases remaining between them. The CDR3 is made up of 15 amino acids. The V gene's germline CDR1 is SGDLS and CDR2 YYNGEE.

This chain connects TRBV27 to TRBJ2-1; 14 nucleotides match TRBD2. Per the germline V gene, CDR1 is MNHEY and CDR2 is SMNVEV (reference sequence). V trimming: 5 bases; J trimming: 5 bases; junction bases outside the gene matches: 5. The CDR3 is 16 amino acids. CDR3 DNA: TGTGCCAGCAGTCCCCAGGGACTAGCGGGAGACAATGAGCAGTTCTTC. It encodes CASSPQGLAGDNEQFF.

V usage is TRBV18 and J usage is TRBJ1-1, with 7 bases aligning to TRBD1. Per germline, CDR1 KGHSH and CDR2 LQKENI. Losses at the gene ends were 3 bases for V and 0 bases for J; bases not matched to a gene: 7. This CDR3 region has 16 residues. The CDR3 sequence: CASSPPGTVMNTEAFF. The CDR3 DNA reads TGTGCCAGCTCACCTCCCGGGACAGTTATGAACACTGAAGCTTTCTTT.

This chain uses TRBV27 with TRBJ1-2; possibly TRBD1 for D (6 bases). The CDR3 covers 14 residues. Germline CDR1 reads MNHEY; CDR2 reads SMNVEV (reference sequence). The germline V and J ends were trimmed by 6 bases and 5 bases, with 16 bases remaining between them. In DNA form, the CDR3 reads TGTGCCAGCAGGGCGTCAGGGGACCAATATGGCTACACCTTC. Its translation is CASRASGDQYGYTF.

V usage is TRBV5-8 and J usage is TRBJ2-2; D gene uncertain. V was shortened by 5 bases and J by 12 bases, with 26 bases between the two germline ends. The germline CDR1 and CDR2 sequences are SGHTS and YDEGEE. This CDR3 contains 16 residues. The CDR3 DNA follows: TGTGCCAGCAGTTCTGGCTCACCTATGAGGTTTGAGAAGCTGTTTTTT. It specifies CASSSGSPMRFEKLFF.

The chain employs TRBV7-2 and TRBJ2-2; perhaps TRBD1 as D (5 bases). The V gene lost 5 bases and the J gene lost 1 base, with 8 bases spanning the gap. CDR1 is SGHTA, CDR2 FQGNSA, per germline. The CDR3 spans 14 residues. DNA of the CDR3: TGTGCCAGCAGCACGACAGTGAACACCGGGGAGCTGTTTTTT. Translating it yields CASSTTVNTGELFF. Using reference TRBV7-2 and TRBJ2-2 for the parts outside the CDR3, the full variable domain is GAGVSQSPSNKVTEKGKDVELRCDPISGHTALYWYRQSLGQGLEFLIYFQGNSAPDKSGLPSDRFSAERTGGSVSTLTIQRTQQEDSAVYLCASSTTVNTGELFFGEGSRLTVL.